Following are 2 T cell receptor beta chains from one sample sequenced in a study of T cell responses to AZD1222 COVID-19 vaccine. Some clones are missing from TCRdb's copy, which holds only in-frame ones; the method was immunoSEQ multiplex PCR. Of over 90,000 clones listed, roughly 91% were seen once; the top ten hold roughly 44%. The source was peripheral blood, collected on day 0 of AZD1222 vaccination. The receptor set was obtained from an adult in good health.

The chain carries TRBV18 and TRBJ2-7; D perhaps matches TRBD1 (6 bases). This CDR3 region has 13 residues. CDR1 is KGHSH, CDR2 LQKENI, per germline. Trimming removed 0 bases from V and 6 bases from J, with 9 bases in between. CDR3 sequence reads: CASSPPGRGEQYF. In nucleotides, the CDR3 is TGTGCCAGCTCACCACCGGGCAGGGGCGAGCAGTACTTC. The full variable domain, rest sourced from reference TRBV18 and TRBJ2-7, is NAGVMQNPRHLVRRRGQEARLRCSPMKGHSHVYWYRQLPEEGLKFMVYLQKENIIDESGMPKERFSAEFPKEGPSILRIQQVVRGDSAAYFCASSPPGRGEQYFGPGTRLTVT.

This chain links TRBV5-1 with TRBJ1-3; D is uncertain. This CDR3 is built from 16 residues. Germline lookup yields CDR1 SGHRS and CDR2 YFSETQ. V lost 4 bases, J lost 2 bases, and 16 bases lay in between. The CDR3 loop reads CASSGSGSVTGNTIYF. The CDR3, as DNA: TGCGCCAGCAGCGGGTCGGGTTCAGTAACTGGAAACACCATATATTTT.